This T cell receptor (beta chain) stems from a study of CD8 T cells in Susac syndrome. Trimming cost V 10 bases and J 9 bases; bases outside gene matches: 9. Looked up from germline, CDR1 is MGHDK and CDR2 is SYGVNS. This CDR3 is built from 13 residues. RNA totalling about 0.45 to 1 ug underwent reverse transcription with random hexamers. Amplification of TCR beta CDR3 by immunoSEQ multiplex PCR spanned 54 Vbeta and 13 Jbeta. TCRdb reanalysed the immunoSEQ multiplex PCR reads using MiXCR and keeps one entry per CDR3 protein. The table lists under 95,000 distinct CDR3 sequences, roughly 94% of them singletons. Recently defined diagnostic criteria classed the Susac syndrome patients as definite or probable.

The rearrangement joins TRBV25-1 to TRBJ1-6; TRBD1 matches 7 bases. Sequenced input: CD4+ T cells from PBMCs. The TCR originated in a human donor with Susac syndrome. The CDR3 DNA reads TGTGCCACAGGGGACCAGGGGGTTTCACCCCTCCACTTT. This translates into CATGDQGVSPLHF.